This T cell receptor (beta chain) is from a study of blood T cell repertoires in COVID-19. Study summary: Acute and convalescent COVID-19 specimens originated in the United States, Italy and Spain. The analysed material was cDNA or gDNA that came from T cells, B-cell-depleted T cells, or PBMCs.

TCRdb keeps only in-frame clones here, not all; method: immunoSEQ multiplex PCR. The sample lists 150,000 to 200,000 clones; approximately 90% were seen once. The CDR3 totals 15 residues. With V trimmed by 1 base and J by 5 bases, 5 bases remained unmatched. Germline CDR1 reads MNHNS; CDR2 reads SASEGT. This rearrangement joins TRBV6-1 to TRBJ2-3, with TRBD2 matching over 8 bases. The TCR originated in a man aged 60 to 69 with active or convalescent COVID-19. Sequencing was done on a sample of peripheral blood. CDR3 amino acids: CASSEVLAGRDTQYF. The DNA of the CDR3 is TGTGCCAGCAGTGAAGTATTAGCGGGGAGAGATACGCAGTATTTT.